The clone carrying this TCR beta chain was detected only a few times. The CDR3 loop spans 17 amino acids. From germline, CDR1 is SGHKS and CDR2 YYEKEE (reference sequence). The trim removed 6 bases at V and 0 bases at J, leaving 7 bases unmatched. Only in-frame clones appear in the TCRdb table, and some are missing; sequencing was by immunoSEQ multiplex PCR. The sample holds 130,000 to 150,000 clones, roughly 92% seen once. The data were taken from a study of control samples from healthy donors and cancer patients. This chain joins TRBV5-5 and TRBJ2-1; TRBD2 matches 12 bases. The sample comprised blood. This TCR derives from a man younger than 40 in good health. The CDR3 DNA reads TGTGCCAGCAAAGGACTAGCGGGACTTAGCTCCTACAATGAGCAGTTCTTC. Protein: CASKGLAGLSSYNEQFF.